Each of the 23 T cell receptor beta chains below was sequenced from the same sample in a study of memory CD4+ T cells and cytomegalovirus serostatus. Clones were sequenced by immunoSEQ multiplex PCR, and TCRdb holds only the in-frame ones, with some missing. The sample has over 45,000 clones, 82% seen once. The sort gate was single viable CD3+CD4+CD8-CD45RO+ cells for memory CD4+ T cells. Sequencing was carried out using memory CD4+ T cells from blood. The receptors were sampled from an adult in good health and CMV-seronegative. Some clones in this sample may be carry-over from other donors' samples.

The chain carries TRBV11-2 and TRBJ1-5; a possible D gene is TRBD1 (5 bases). The V gene's germline CDR1 is SGHAT and CDR2 FQNNGV. The V gene lost 4 bases and the J gene lost 3 bases, with 13 bases spanning the gap. This CDR3 has 15 amino acids. In DNA form, the CDR3 reads TGTGCCAGCAGCTCCCAGGGTAGTGCCAATCAGCCCCAGCATTTT. Amino acid sequence: CASSSQGSANQPQHF. Complete variable domain (other parts from reference TRBV11-2 and TRBJ1-5): EAGVAQSPRYKIIEKRQSVAFWCNPISGHATLYWYQQILGQGPKLLIQFQNNGVVDDSQLPKDRFSAERLKGVDSTLKIQPAKLEDSAVYLCASSSQGSANQPQHFGDGTRLSIL.

The CDR3 bases are TGTGCCAGCAGTGAGCACAGGGGGCTTGGCTACACCTTC. Translated, it gives CASSEHRGLGYTF. V is TRBV6-1 and J is TRBJ1-2; 9 bases align to TRBD1. J was trimmed by 7 bases and V by 3 bases; bases with no gene match: 3. CDR1 MNHNS and CDR2 SASEGT come from the germline V gene. The CDR3 runs 13 residues.

The V and J genes are TRBV18 and TRBJ2-7; 10 nucleotides match TRBD2. The germline gives CDR1 KGHSH, CDR2 LQKENI. The CDR3 is made up of 17 amino acids. The V segment lost 0 bases and the J segment 0 bases; nucleotides outside the gene matches: 5. The CDR3 nucleotides are TGTGCCAGCTCACCACCGGGGACTAGCGATGCCTCCTACGAGCAGTACTTC. This encodes CASSPPGTSDASYEQYF.

The gene calls are TRBV7-8 and TRBJ1-1; D unresolved. Germline lookup yields CDR1 SGHVS and CDR2 FQNEAQ. V lost 1 base, J lost 9 bases, and 9 bases lay in between. The CDR3 runs 12 residues. Written as DNA, the CDR3 is TGTGCCAGCAGCTTAGTTAAGGAAAAAGCTTTCTTT. This gives the protein CASSLVKEKAFF.

This rearrangement joins TRBV27 to TRBJ2-7, with a possible D match to TRBD1 (5 bases). CDR1 and CDR2 (germline): MNHEY, SMNVEV (reference sequence). CDR3 size: 14 residues. Trimming shortened V by 2 bases and J by 2 bases, and 10 bases separated the two germline ends. CDR3 protein: CASSLMWGAYEQYF. The CDR3 coding sequence is TGTGCCAGCAGTTTAATGTGGGGCGCCTACGAGCAGTACTTC.

This clone was counted only a few times. V is TRBV4-1 and J is TRBJ2-3; TRBD1 is a possible D gene (5 bases). The germline gives CDR1 MGHRA, CDR2 YSYEKL. Trimming shortened V by 5 bases and J by 2 bases, and 20 bases separated the two germline ends. This CDR3 has 17 residues. The DNA for the CDR3 is TGCGCCAGCAGCACTACATCCAGGGTTCAGCTCACAGATACGCAGTATTTT. Its protein product is CASSTTSRVQLTDTQYF.

The count of this clone is one. The chain carries TRBV30 and TRBJ2-7; the D gene is possibly TRBD2 (6 bases). V was trimmed by 0 bases and J by 0 bases, leaving 12 bases between them. The CDR3 extends over 15 amino acids. Germline CDR1 and CDR2: GTSNPN and SVGIG (reference sequence). This CDR3 reads CAWSVPGVSSYEQYF. Here the CDR3 DNA reads TGTGCCTGGAGTGTACCGGGGGTGAGCTCCTACGAGCAGTACTTC.

The chain employs TRBV7-2 and TRBJ1-5; 9 positions match TRBD1. The CDR3 extends over 16 amino acids. The germline V gene has CDR1 SGHTA and CDR2 FQGNSA. Unmatched junction bases numbered 8, after V lost 5 bases and J lost 3 bases. The CDR3 is CASSPGQGKSNQPQHF. CDR3 coding DNA: TGTGCCAGCAGCCCGGGACAGGGAAAATCCAATCAGCCCCAGCATTTT.

This chain connects TRBV18 to TRBJ2-7, with 10 nucleotides matching TRBD1. This CDR3 comprises 15 residues. Unmatched junction bases numbered 6, after V lost 2 bases and J lost 5 bases. Germline values: CDR1 KGHSH, CDR2 LQKENI. As DNA, the CDR3 is TGTGCCAGCTCACCAGGCGTGACAGGGGGCCACGAGCAGTACTTC. Translating gives CASSPGVTGGHEQYF.

V is TRBV7-3 and J is TRBJ1-3; TRBD1 might be the D (6 bases). V was cut by 5 bases and J by 0 bases, with 14 bases left in between. Germline V gives CDR1 SGHTA, CDR2 FQGTGA. This CDR3 has 16 residues. Here the CDR3 reads CASSHFPGASGNTIYF. The CDR3 nucleotides are TGTGCCAGCAGCCATTTTCCAGGGGCCTCTGGAAACACCATATATTTT.

This sequence joins TRBV6-1 and TRBJ1-2; D remains ambiguous. Germline V lookup: CDR1 MNHNS, CDR2 SASEGT. Trimming shortened V by 2 bases and J by 2 bases, and 12 bases separated the two germline ends. The length of the CDR3 is 15 residues. In nucleotides, the CDR3 is TGTGCCAGCAGTGAATTCCCGTTGGGGAACTATGGCTACACCTTC. This gives the protein CASSEFPLGNYGYTF.

The chain joins TRBV18 to TRBJ1-2; D is uncertain. CDR1 is KGHSH, CDR2 LQKENI, per germline. The CDR3 spans 15 residues. The V end was cut by 2 bases, the J end by 4 bases, with 14 bases between. CDR3 region: CASSPNQGTFYGYTF. For the CDR3, the DNA is TGTGCCAGCTCACCAAACCAAGGAACTTTCTATGGCTACACCTTC.

The V call is TRBV7-3, the J call TRBJ1-5; D remains ambiguous. This CDR3 is built from 17 residues. V was shortened by 2 bases and J by 0 bases, with 14 bases between the two germline ends. The V gene's germline CDR1 is SGHTA and CDR2 FQGTGA. The CDR3 protein is CASSLVSQPLSNQPQHF. The CDR3 nucleotides read TGTGCCAGCAGCTTAGTAAGCCAGCCTCTTAGCAATCAGCCCCAGCATTTT.

J is TRBJ2-7 and V is TRBV6-5; the D is unclear. Germline values: CDR1 MNHEY, CDR2 SVGAGI. The CDR3 is 11 residues long. With 5 bases removed from V and 4 bases from J, the gap between germline ends came to 6 bases. Written as DNA, the CDR3 is TGTGCCAGCAGTAGTCTGTACGAGCAGTACTTC. Its translation: CASSSLYEQYF.

The CDR3 DNA is TGTGCCAGCAGTGACTGGACAGCAACTAATGAAAAACTGTTTTTT. Translating gives CASSDWTATNEKLFF. The chain joins TRBV6-4 to TRBJ1-4; a possible D gene is TRBD1 (6 bases). Germline CDR1 is MRHNA and CDR2 is SNTAGT. The CDR3 is 15 residues long. The V end was cut by 1 base, the J end by 0 bases, with 6 bases between.

The V gene is TRBV11-2, the J gene TRBJ2-1; a weak D match, TRBD1 (6 bases). The CDR3 consists of 14 residues. Per germline, CDR1 SGHAT and CDR2 FQNNGV. V lost 1 base to trimming and J lost 7 bases, with 11 bases between them. The CDR3 sequence: CASSLVVRGNEQFF. CDR3 bases: TGTGCCAGCAGCTTAGTAGTCAGGGGAAATGAGCAGTTCTTC. The full variable domain, its missing parts supplied by reference TRBV11-2 and TRBJ2-1, is EAGVAQSPRYKIIEKRQSVAFWCNPISGHATLYWYQQILGQGPKLLIQFQNNGVVDDSQLPKDRFSAERLKGVDSTLKIQPAKLEDSAVYLCASSLVVRGNEQFFGPGTRLTVL.

In the case of this clone: The CDR3 ends on some other residue instead of the conserved phenylalanine or tryptophan, so this is likely a read error. It is unclear where the CDR3 begins or ends on the DNA, so no DNA is shown, and the CDR3 is as TCRdb lists it. The V call is TRBV20-1, the J call TRBJ1-1; the DNA was not used to check the table's D call, TRBD1. Per the germline V gene, CDR1 is DFQATT and CDR2 is SNEGSKA (reference sequence). Ends included, the CDR3 has 11 residues. This CDR3 reads CSARESGHPLV.

CDR3 nucleotides: TGTGCCAGCAGCTCCCCTAGCGGAACCTACGAGCAGTACTTC. Translated, it gives CASSSPSGTYEQYF. The rearrangement joins TRBV5-6 to TRBJ2-7; 7 bases line up with TRBD2. CDR1 and CDR2 from the germline V gene are SGHDT and YYEEEE. The V gene end was trimmed by 3 bases and the J gene end by 2 bases; junction bases not matched to a gene: 5. The CDR3 has 14 amino acids.

The V call is TRBV30, the J call TRBJ2-2, with no clear D. The V end lost 4 bases, the J end lost 5 bases, and 20 bases lay between the germline ends. The CDR3 is 16 amino acids. The germline CDR1 and CDR2 sequences are GTSNPN and SVGIG (reference sequence). The CDR3 protein is CAWKSPERLFTGELFF. The CDR3 DNA sequence: TGTGCCTGGAAATCCCCCGAGCGACTCTTTACCGGGGAGCTGTTTTTT.

The chain joins TRBV28 to TRBJ2-5; 9 bases line up with TRBD2. With V trimmed by 7 bases and J by 4 bases, 7 bases remained unmatched. The CDR3 runs to 14 residues. Looked up from germline, CDR1 is MDHEN and CDR2 is SYDVKM. The DNA for the CDR3 is TGTGCCAGCACTAGTAGCGGGAGCGGAGAGACCCAGTACTTC. Residues: CASTSSGSGETQYF. The variable domain in full, with the rest retrieved from reference TRBV28 and TRBJ2-5, is DVKVTQSSRYLVKRTGEKVFLECVQDMDHENMFWYRQDPGLGLRLIYFSYDVKMKEKGDIPEGYSVSREKKERFSLILESASTNQTSMYLCASTSSGSGETQYFGPGTRLLVL.

V and J are TRBV27 and TRBJ2-1; TRBD2 matches 11 bases. CDR1 is MNHEY, CDR2 SMNVEV, per germline (reference sequence). The J segment lost 7 bases and the V segment lost 6 bases, leaving 11 bases of the junction unmatched. The CDR3 has 16 amino acids. The DNA for the CDR3 is TGTGCCAGCAGCCGCGTAGCGGGAGGGTTATGGAATGAGCAGTTCTTC. It encodes CASSRVAGGLWNEQFF.

This chain uses TRBV6-1 with TRBJ2-1; 13 bases are shared with TRBD2. Germline assignment: CDR1 MNHNS and CDR2 SASEGT. The CDR3 runs to 19 residues. With V trimmed by 2 bases and J by 10 bases, 17 bases remained unmatched. Here the CDR3 DNA reads TGTGCCAGCAGTGAAAGGGTGTCAGGGGGAATGGGACTAGCGGGAGAGCAGTTCTTC. Protein sequence: CASSERVSGGMGLAGEQFF.

V gene TRBV11-1 combines with J gene TRBJ1-5; D possibly corresponds to TRBD1 (6 bases). V was pared by 8 bases and J by 3 bases, with 11 bases between. Germline V CDR1 and CDR2: SGHAT, FQDESV (reference sequence). The CDR3 is 13 residues long. The CDR3 protein is CASAAGANQPQHF. CDR3 DNA: TGTGCCAGCGCAGCGGGGGCCAATCAGCCCCAGCATTTT.